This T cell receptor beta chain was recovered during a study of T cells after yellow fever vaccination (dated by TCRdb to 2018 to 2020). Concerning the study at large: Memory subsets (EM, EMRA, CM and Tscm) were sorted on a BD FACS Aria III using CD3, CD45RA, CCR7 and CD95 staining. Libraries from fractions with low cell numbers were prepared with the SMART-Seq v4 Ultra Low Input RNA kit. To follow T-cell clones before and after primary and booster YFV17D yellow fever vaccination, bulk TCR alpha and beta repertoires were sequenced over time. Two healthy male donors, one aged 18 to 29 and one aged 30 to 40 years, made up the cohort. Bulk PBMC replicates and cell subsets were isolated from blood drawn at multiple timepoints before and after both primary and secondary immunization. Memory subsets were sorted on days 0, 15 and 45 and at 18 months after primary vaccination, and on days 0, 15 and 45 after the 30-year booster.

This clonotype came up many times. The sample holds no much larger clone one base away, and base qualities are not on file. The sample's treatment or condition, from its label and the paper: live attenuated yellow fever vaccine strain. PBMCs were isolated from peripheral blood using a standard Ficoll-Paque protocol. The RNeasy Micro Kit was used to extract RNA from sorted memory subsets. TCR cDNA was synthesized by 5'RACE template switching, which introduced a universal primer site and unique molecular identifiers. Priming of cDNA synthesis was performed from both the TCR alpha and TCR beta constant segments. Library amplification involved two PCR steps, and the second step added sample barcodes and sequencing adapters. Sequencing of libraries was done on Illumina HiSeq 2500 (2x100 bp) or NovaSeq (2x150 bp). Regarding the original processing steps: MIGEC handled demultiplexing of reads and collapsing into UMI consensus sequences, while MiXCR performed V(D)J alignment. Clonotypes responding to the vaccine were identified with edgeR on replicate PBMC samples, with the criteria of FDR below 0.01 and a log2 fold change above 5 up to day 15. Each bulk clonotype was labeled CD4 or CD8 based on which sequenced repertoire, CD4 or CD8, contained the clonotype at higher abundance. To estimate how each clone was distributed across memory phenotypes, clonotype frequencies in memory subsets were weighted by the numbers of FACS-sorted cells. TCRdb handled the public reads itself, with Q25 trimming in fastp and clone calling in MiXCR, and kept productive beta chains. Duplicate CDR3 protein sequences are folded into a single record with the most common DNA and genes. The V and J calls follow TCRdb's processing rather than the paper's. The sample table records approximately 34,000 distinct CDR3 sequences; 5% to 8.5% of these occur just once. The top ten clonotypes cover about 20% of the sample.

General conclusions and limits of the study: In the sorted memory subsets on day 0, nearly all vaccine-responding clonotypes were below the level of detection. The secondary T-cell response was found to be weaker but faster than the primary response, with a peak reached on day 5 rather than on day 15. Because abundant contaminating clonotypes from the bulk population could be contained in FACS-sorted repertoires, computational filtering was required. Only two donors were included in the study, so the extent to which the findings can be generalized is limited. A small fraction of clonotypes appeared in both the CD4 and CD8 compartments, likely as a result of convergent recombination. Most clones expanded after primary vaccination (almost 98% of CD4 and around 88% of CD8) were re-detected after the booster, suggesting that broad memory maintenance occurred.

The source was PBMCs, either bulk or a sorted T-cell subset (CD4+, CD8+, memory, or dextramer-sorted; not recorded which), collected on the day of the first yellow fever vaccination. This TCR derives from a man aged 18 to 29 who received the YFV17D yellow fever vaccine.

The CDR3 here reads CASSRSVGAYGYTF. Here is the DNA: TGCGCCAGCAGCCGATCAGTAGGGGCTTATGGCTACACCTTC. The V and J genes are TRBV4-1 and TRBJ1-2; a tentative D call is TRBD1 (5 bases match). V loses 4 bases of germline sequence and J loses 5 bases, and the interval between the two ends is 14 bases. The CDR3 has 14 amino acids, counting the end cysteine and phenylalanine. Only the CDR3 part of the read is kept: 42 bases, read in frame from the first base. CDR1 MGHRA and CDR2 YSYEKL were looked up in the germline V gene.